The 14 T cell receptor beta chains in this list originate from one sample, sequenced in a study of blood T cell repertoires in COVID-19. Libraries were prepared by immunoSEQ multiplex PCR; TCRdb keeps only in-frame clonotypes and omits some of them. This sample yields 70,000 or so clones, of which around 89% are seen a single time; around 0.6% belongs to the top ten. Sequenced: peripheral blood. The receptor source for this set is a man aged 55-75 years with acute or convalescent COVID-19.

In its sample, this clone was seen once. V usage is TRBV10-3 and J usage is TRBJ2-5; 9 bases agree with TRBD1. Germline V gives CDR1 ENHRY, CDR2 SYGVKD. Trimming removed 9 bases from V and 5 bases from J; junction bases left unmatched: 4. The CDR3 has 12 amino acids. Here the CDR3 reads CAMGQGLETQYF. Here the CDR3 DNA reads TGTGCCATGGGACAGGGCTTGGAGACCCAGTACTTC.

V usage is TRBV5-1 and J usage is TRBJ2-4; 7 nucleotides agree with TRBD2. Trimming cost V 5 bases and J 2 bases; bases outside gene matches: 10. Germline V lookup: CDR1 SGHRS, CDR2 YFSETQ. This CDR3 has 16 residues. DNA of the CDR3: TGCGCCAGCAGTTCCGAACCGAGCGGGACCAAAAACATTCAGTACTTC. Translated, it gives CASSSEPSGTKNIQYF. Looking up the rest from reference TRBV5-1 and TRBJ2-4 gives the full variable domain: KAGVTQTPRYLIKTRGQQVTLSCSPISGHRSVSWYQQTPGQGLQFLFEYFSETQRNKGNFPGRFSGRQFSNSRSEMNVSTLELGDSALYLCASSSEPSGTKNIQYFGAGTRLSVL.

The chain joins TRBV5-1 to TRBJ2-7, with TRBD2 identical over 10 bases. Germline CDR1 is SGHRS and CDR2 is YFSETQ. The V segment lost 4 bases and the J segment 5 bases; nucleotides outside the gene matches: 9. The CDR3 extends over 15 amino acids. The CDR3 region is CASSATTSGENEQYF. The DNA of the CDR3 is TGCGCCAGCAGCGCAACCACTAGCGGGGAAAACGAGCAGTACTTC.

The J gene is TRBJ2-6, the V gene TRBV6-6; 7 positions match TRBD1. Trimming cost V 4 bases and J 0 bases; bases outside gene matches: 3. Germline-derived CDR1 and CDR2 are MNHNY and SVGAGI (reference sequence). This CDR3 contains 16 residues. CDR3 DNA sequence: TGTGCCAGCAGTTCCAGGGACAGCTCTGGGGCCAACGTCCTGACTTTC. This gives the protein CASSSRDSSGANVLTF.

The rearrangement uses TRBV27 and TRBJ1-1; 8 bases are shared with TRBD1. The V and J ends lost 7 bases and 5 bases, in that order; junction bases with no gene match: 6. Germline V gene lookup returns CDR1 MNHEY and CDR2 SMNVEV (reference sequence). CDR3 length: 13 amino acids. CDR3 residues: CASTSNRGTEAFF. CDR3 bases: TGTGCCAGCACCTCTAACAGGGGGACTGAAGCTTTCTTT.

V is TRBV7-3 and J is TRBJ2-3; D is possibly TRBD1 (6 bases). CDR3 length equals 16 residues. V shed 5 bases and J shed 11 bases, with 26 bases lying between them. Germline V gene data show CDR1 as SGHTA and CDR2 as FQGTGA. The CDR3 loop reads CASSPGARGGVRGQYF. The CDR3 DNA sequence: TGTGCCAGCAGCCCAGGGGCCCGGGGCGGCGTTCGCGGGCAGTATTTT. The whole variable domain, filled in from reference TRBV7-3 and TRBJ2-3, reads GAGVSQTPSNKVTEKGKYVELRCDPISGHTALYWYRQSLGQGPEFLIYFQGTGAADDSGLPNDRFFAVRPEGSVSTLKIQRTERGDSAVYLCASSPGARGGVRGQYFGPGTRLTVL.

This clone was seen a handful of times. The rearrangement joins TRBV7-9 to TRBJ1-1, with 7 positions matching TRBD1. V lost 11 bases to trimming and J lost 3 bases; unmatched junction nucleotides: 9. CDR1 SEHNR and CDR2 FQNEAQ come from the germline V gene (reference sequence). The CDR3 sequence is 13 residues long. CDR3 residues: CAVRQGSDTEAFF. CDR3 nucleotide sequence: TGTGCCGTACGACAGGGATCGGACACTGAAGCTTTCTTT.

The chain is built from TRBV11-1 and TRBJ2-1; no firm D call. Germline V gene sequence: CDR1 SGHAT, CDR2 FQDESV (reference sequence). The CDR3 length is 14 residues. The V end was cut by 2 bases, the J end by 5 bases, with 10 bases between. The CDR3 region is CASSLTRSHNEQFF. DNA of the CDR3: TGTGCCAGCAGCTTAACGCGATCTCACAATGAGCAGTTCTTC.

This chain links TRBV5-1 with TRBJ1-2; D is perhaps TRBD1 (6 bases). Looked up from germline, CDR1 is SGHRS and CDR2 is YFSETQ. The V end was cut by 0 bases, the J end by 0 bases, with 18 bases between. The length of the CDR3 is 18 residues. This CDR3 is CASSLDGTRRSTNYGYTF. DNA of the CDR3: TGCGCCAGCAGCTTGGATGGGACACGGAGAAGCACTAACTATGGCTACACCTTC.

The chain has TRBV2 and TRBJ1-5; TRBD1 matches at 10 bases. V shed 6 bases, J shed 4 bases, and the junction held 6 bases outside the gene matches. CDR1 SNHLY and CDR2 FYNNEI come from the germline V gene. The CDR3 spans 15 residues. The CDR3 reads CASRGGQGENQPQHF. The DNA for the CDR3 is TGTGCCAGCAGGGGTGGACAGGGGGAGAATCAGCCCCAGCATTTT.

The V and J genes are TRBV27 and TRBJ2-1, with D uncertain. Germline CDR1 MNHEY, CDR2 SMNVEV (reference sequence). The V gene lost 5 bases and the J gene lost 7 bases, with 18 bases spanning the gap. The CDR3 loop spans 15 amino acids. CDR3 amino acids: CASSVSPSSFNEQFF. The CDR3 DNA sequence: TGTGCCAGCAGTGTCTCCCCCTCGAGCTTTAATGAGCAGTTCTTC.

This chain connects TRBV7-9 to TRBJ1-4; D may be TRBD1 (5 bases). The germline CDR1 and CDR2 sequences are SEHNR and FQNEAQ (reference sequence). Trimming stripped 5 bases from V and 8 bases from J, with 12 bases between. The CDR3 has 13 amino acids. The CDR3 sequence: CASSPTGGEKLFF. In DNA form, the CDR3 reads TGTGCCAGCAGCCCAACAGGAGGGGAAAAACTGTTTTTT.

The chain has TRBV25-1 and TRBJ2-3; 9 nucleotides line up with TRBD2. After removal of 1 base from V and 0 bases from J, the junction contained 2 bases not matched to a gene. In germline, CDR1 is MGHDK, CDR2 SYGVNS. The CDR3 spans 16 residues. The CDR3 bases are TGTGCCAGCAGTGAATTTGCGGGGGGGAGCACAGATACGCAGTATTTT. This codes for CASSEFAGGSTDTQYF.

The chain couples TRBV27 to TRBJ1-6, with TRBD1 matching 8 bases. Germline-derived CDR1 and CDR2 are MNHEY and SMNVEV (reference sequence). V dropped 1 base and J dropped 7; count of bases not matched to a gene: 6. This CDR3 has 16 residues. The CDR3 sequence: CASSLLRQGNNSPLHF. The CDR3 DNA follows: TGTGCCAGCAGTTTATTGAGACAGGGGAACAATTCACCCCTCCACTTT.